This T cell receptor (beta chain) was documented in a study of shared clonotypes between healthy human individuals. Whole-study findings and limits: Read depth was anticipated to influence clonotype sharing among donors.

Comments on this clone: The antigen remains unidentified.

Repertoires were generated with immunoSEQ multiplex PCR, while TCRdb's copy carries only in-frame clones and drops some. This sample has around 450,000 clones, with roughly 77% found just once. V gave up 3 bases and J gave up 3 bases; unmatched junction bases: 4. This CDR3 spans 14 amino acids. CDR1 is LNHDA, CDR2 SQIVND, per germline (reference sequence). The gene calls are TRBV19 and TRBJ1-2; 7 bases are shared with TRBD1. The receptor was derived from a middle-aged woman in good health. Some clones in this sample may be carry-over from other donors' samples. The sample was PBMCs. The CDR3 reads CASSIPGQHYGYTF. CDR3 bases: TGTGCCAGTAGTATCCCGGGACAGCACTATGGCTACACCTTC.